This record covers a single T cell receptor (beta chain). Its target is unknown. TCRdb's copy holds only in-frame clones and misses some; the assay was immunoSEQ multiplex PCR. This table has fewer than 75,000 clones, about 95% appearing once. The CDR3 consists of 13 residues. V was cut by 1 base and J by 8 bases, with 11 bases left in between. Germline CDR1 reads MNHEY; CDR2 reads SVGAGI. These data are taken from a study of cytomegalovirus exposure and HLA in healthy donors. Study-wide background: A subsequent analysis reported that the 95 to 150 validation repertoires were produced on the same platform that had also been used for the roughly 670 first-cohort repertoires. Points from the study as a whole: Rare sequences made up most TCRs, while some public TCRs were found in many donors. Some TCR beta chains (164 of them) were listed as cytomegalovirus-associated.

The sequenced sample was PBMCs. The clonotype comes from a man younger than 35 in good health and CMV-seronegative. The chain uses TRBV6-5 and TRBJ1-2, with TRBD1 as a possible D gene (6 bases). CDR3 sequence (DNA): TGTGCCAGCAGTTACTACAGGGCAAGCGGCTACACCTTC. This sequence encodes CASSYYRASGYTF.